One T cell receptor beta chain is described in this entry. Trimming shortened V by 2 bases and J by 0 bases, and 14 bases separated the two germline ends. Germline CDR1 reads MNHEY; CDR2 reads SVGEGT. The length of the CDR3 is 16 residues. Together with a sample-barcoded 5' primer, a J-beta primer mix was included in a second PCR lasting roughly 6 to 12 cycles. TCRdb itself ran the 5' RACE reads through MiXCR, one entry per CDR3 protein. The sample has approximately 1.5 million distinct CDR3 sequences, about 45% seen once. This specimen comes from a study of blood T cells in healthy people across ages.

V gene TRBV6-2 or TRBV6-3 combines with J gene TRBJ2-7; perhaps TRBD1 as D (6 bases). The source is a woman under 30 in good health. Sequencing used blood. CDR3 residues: CASSYDPQGYSYEQYF. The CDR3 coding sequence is TGTGCCAGCAGTTACGACCCTCAGGGGTACTCCTACGAGCAGTACTTC.